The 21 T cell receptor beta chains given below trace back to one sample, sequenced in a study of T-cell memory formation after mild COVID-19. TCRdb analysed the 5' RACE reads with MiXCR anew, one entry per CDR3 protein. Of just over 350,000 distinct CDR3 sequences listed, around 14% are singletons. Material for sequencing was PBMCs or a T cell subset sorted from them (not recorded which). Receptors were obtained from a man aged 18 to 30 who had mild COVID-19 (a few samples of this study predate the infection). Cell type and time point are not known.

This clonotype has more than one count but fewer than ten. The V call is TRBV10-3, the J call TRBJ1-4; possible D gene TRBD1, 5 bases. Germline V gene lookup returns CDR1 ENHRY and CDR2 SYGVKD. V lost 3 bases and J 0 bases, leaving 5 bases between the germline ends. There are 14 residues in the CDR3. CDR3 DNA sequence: TGTGCCATCAGTGACAGGGCAACTAATGAAAAACTGTTTTTT. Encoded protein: CAISDRATNEKLFF.

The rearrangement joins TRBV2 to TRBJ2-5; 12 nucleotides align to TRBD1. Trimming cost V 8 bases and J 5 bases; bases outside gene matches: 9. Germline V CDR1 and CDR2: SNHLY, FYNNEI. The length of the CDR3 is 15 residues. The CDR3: CASAPGTGGRETQYF. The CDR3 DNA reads TGTGCCAGCGCCCCCGGGACAGGGGGCCGCGAGACCCAGTACTTC.

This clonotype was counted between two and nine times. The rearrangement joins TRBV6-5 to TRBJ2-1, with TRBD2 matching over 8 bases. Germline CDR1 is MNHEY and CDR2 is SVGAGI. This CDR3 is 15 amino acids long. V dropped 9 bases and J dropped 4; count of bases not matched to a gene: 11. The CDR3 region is CASRTGGGIYNEQFF. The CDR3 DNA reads TGTGCCAGTAGGACCGGGGGGGGGATTTACAATGAGCAGTTCTTC.

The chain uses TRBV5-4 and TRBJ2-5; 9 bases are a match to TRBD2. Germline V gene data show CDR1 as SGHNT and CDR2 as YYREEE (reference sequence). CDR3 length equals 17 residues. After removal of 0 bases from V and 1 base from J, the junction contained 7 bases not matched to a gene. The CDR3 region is CASSLAVLAGAQETQYF. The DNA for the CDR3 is TGTGCCAGCAGCTTGGCGGTCTTAGCGGGGGCCCAAGAGACCCAGTACTTC.

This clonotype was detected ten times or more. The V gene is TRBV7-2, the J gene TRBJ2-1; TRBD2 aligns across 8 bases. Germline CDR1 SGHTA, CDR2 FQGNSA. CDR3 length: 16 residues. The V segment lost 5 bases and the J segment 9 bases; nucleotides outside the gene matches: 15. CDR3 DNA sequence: TGTGCCAGCAGCCTTACGGGGGGGGTAGCGACCTTTGAGCAGTTCTTC. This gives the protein CASSLTGGVATFEQFF. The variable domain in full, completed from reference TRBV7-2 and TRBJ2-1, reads GAGVSQSPSNKVTEKGKDVELRCDPISGHTALYWYRQSLGQGLEFLIYFQGNSAPDKSGLPSDRFSAERTGGSVSTLTIQRTQQEDSAVYLCASSLTGGVATFEQFFGPGTRLTVL.

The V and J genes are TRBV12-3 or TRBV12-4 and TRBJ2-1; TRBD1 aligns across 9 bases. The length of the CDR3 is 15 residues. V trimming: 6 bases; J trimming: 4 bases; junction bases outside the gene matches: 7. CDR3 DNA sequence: TGTGCCAGCAGGGCTCCCGGGACAGGGTACAATGAGCAGTTCTTC. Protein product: CASRAPGTGYNEQFF.

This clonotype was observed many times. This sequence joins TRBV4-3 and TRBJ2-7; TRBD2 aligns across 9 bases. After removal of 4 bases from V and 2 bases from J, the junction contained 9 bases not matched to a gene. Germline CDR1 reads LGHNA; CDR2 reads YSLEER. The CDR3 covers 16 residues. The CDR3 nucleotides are TGCGCCAGCAGCCCCTCGCTTGCTAGCGGGGCCTACGAGCAGTACTTC. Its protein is CASSPSLASGAYEQYF.

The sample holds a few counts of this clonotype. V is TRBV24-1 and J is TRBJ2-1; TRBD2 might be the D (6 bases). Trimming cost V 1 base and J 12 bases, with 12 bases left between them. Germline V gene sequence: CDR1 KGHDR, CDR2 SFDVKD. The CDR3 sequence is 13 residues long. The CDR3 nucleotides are TGTGCCACCAGTGATTTCGGCGGGGTAGGGCAGTTCTTC. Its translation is CATSDFGGVGQFF.

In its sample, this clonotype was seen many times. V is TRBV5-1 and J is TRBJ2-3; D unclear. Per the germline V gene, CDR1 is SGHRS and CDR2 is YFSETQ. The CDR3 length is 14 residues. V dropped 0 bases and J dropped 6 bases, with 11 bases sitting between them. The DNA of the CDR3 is TGCGCCAGCAGCTTGGGGCCTAATCTTGATACGCAGTATTTT. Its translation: CASSLGPNLDTQYF.

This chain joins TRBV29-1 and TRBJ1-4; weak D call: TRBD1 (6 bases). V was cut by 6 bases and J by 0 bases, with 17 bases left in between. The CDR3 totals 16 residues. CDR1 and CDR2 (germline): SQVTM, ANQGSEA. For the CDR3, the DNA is TGCAGCGTCACAGGGCATACAGCCTCAACTAATGAAAAACTGTTTTTT. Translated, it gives CSVTGHTASTNEKLFF.

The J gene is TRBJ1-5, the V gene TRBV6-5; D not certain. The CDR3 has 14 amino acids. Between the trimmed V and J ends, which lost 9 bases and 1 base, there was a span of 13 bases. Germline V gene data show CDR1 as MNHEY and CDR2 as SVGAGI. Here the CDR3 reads CASCSGASNQPQHF. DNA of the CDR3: TGTGCCAGTTGTTCGGGCGCGAGCAATCAGCCCCAGCATTTT.

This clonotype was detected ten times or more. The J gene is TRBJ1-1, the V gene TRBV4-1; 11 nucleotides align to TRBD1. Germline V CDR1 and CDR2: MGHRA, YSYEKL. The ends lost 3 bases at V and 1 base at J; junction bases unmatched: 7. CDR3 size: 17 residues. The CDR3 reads CASSQFGGQGGNTEAFF. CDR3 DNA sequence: TGCGCCAGCAGCCAGTTTGGGGGACAGGGGGGGAACACTGAAGCTTTCTTT.

The CDR3 loop reads CASSLTPSPYGNTGELFF. The CDR3 region has the DNA TGTGCCAGCAGCTTGACCCCTAGCCCCTATGGGAACACCGGGGAGCTGTTTTTT. The J gene is TRBJ2-2, the V gene TRBV5-5, with D perhaps matching TRBD2 (5 bases). This CDR3 is 18 amino acids long. Trimming stripped 1 base from V and 1 base from J, with 17 bases between. The germline V gene encodes CDR1 SGHKS and CDR2 YYEKEE (reference sequence).

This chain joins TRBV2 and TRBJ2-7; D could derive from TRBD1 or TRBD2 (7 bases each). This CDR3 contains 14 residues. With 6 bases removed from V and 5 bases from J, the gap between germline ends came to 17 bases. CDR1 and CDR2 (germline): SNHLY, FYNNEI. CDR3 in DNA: TGTGCCAGCAGGGGGGGGACCGGACAGGACGAGCAGTACGTC. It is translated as CASRGGTGQDEQYV.

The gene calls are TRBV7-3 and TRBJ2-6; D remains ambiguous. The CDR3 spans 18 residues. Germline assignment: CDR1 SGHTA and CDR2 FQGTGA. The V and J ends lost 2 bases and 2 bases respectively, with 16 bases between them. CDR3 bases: TGTGCCAGCAGCTTAGGGGTCAGACACTTCGCTGGGGCCAACGTCCTGACTTTC. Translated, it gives CASSLGVRHFAGANVLTF.

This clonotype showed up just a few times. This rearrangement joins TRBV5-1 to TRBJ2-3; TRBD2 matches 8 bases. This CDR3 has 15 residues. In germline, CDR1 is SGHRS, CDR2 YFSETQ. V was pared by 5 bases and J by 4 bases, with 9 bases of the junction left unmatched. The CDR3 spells CASRPVGGGPDTQYF. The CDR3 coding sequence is TGCGCCAGCAGACCCGTCGGGGGGGGCCCAGATACGCAGTATTTT.

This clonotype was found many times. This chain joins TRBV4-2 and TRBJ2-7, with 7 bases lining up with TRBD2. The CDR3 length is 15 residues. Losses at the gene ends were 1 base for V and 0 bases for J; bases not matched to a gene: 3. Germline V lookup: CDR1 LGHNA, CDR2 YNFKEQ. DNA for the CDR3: TGTGCCAGCAGCCAAGTTGCGGGGGTCTCCTACGAGCAGTACTTC. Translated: CASSQVAGVSYEQYF.

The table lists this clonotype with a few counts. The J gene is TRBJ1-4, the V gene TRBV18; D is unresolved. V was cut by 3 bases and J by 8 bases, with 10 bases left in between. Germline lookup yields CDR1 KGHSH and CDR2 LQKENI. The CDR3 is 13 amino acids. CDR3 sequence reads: CASSPLIGEKLFF. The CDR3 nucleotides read TGTGCCAGCTCACCGCTCATCGGCGAAAAACTGTTTTTT. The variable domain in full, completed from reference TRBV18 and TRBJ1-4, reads NAGVMQNPRHLVRRRGQEARLRCSPMKGHSHVYWYRQLPEEGLKFMVYLQKENIIDESGMPKERFSAEFPKEGPSILRIQQVVRGDSAAYFCASSPLIGEKLFFGSGTQLSVL.

CDR3 nucleotide sequence: TGTGCCAGCAGTCTGGGGGGGACCTCCTACGAGCAGTACGTC. Translating gives CASSLGGTSYEQYV. V is TRBV28 and J is TRBJ2-7, with 7 nucleotides matching TRBD2. The length of the CDR3 is 14 residues. The J segment lost 0 bases and the V segment lost 5 bases, leaving 4 bases of the junction unmatched. Germline CDR1 is MDHEN and CDR2 is SYDVKM.

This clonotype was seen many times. Here the CDR3 reads CASSRAPSNNEQFF. The CDR3 bases are TGCGCCAGCAGCCGAGCCCCCTCGAACAATGAGCAGTTCTTC. The gene calls are TRBV4-3 and TRBJ2-1; D unclear. Germline CDR1 is LGHNA and CDR2 is YSLEER. Trimming shortened V by 4 bases and J by 5 bases, and 12 bases separated the two germline ends. This CDR3 comprises 14 residues.

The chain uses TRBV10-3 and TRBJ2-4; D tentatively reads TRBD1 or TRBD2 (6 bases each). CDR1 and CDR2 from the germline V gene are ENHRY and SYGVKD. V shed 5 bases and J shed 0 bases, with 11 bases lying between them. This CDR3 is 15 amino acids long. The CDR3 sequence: CAISQQGLAKNIQYF. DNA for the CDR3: TGTGCCATCAGTCAACAGGGACTAGCCAAAAACATTCAGTACTTC.